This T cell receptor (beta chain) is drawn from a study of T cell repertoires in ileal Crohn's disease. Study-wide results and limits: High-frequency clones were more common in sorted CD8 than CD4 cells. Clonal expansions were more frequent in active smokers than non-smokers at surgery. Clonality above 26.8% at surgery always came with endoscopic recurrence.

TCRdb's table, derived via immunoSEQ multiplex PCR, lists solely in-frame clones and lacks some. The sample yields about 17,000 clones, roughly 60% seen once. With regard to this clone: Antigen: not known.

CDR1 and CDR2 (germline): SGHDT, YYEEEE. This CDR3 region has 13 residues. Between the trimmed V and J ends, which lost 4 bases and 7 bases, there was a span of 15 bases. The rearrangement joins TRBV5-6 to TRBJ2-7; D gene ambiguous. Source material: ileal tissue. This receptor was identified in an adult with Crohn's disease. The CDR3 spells CASSITGLQEQYF. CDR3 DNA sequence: TGTGCCAGCAGCATTACGGGTCTTCAAGAGCAGTACTTC.